The T cell receptor (beta chain) described here comes from a study of blood T cell repertoires in COVID-19. The data were produced by immunoSEQ multiplex PCR, yet TCRdb's version contains in-frame clones alone and is incomplete. The repertoire holds about 340,000 clones, with approximately 86% as singletons. Recruited during active infection, patients (from Seattle) were subsequently followed longitudinally. The CDR3 has 13 amino acids. CDR1 and CDR2 (germline): GTSNPN, SVGIG (reference sequence). The germline V and J ends were trimmed by 2 bases and 4 bases, with 12 bases remaining between them. This clone was seen once.

The clonotype was recovered from a woman between 55 and 75 years old with COVID-19, enrolled during active disease. The sequenced material came from peripheral blood. This chain links TRBV30 with TRBJ2-7, with a tentative D call TRBD1 (5 bases). For the CDR3, the DNA is TGTGCCTGGAGTTTCCGGCAGGGTTACGAGCAGTACTTC. Translation gives CAWSFRQGYEQYF.